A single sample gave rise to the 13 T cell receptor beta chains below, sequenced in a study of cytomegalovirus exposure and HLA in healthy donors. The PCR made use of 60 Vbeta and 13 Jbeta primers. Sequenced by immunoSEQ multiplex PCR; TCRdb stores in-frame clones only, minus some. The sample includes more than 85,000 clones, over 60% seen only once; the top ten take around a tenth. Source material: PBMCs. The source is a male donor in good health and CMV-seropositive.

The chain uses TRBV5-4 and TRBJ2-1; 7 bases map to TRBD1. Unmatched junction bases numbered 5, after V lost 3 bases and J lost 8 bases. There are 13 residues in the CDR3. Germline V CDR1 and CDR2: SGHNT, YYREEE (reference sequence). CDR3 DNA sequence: TGTGCCAGCAGCTCACAGGGGTCCCATGAGCAGTTCTTC. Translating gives CASSSQGSHEQFF.

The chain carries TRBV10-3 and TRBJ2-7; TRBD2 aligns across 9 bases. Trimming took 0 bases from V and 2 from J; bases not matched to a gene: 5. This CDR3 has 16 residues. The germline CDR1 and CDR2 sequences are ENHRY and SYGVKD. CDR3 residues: CAISESLLAGPYEQYF. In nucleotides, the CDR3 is TGTGCCATCAGTGAGTCGTTACTAGCGGGCCCCTACGAGCAGTACTTC.

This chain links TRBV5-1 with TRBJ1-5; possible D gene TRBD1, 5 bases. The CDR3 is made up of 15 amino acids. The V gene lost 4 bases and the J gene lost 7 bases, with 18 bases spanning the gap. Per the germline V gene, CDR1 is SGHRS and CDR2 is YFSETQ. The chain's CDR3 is CASSPGGSSRQPQHF. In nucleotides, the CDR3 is TGCGCCAGCAGCCCGGGGGGTAGTTCGCGACAGCCCCAGCATTTT.

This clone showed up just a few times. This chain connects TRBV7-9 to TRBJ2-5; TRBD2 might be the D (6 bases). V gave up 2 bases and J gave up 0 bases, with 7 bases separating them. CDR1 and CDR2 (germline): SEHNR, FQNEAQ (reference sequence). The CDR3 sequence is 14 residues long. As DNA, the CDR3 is TGTGCCAGCAGCTTACTAGCGTACCAAGAGACCCAGTACTTC. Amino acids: CASSLLAYQETQYF.

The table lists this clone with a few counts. CDR3 coding DNA: TGTGCCAGCAGCATAAGGACTAGCGGGAGCACAGAGACCCAGTACTTC. This encodes CASSIRTSGSTETQYF. The chain employs TRBV11-3 and TRBJ2-5, with 13 bases matching TRBD2. Germline trimming cut 5 bases from V and 4 bases from J; bases unmatched to any gene: 7. Germline V gene data show CDR1 as SGHNT and CDR2 as YENEEA. CDR3 length equals 16 residues.

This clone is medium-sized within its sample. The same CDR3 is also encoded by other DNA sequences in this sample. CDR3 in DNA: TGTGCCAGCAGTTACTCGCTAGCGGGAGAGCAGTACTTC. Its protein is CASSYSLAGEQYF. The J gene is TRBJ2-7, the V gene TRBV6-6, with 9 bases lining up with TRBD2. Germline V gene lookup returns CDR1 MNHNY and CDR2 SVGAGI (reference sequence). The CDR3 is made up of 13 amino acids. V dropped 0 bases and J dropped 7; count of bases not matched to a gene: 1.

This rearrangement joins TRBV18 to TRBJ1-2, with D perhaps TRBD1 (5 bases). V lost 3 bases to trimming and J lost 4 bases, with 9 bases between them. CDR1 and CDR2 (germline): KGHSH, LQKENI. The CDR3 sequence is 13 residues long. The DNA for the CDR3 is TGTGCCAGCTCACCGCCCGACAGCTATGGCTACACCTTC. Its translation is CASSPPDSYGYTF.

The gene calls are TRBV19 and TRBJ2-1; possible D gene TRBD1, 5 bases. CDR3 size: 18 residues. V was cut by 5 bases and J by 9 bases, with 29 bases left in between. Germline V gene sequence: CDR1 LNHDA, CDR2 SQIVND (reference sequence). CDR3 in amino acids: CASSSGAGRALGFGEQFF. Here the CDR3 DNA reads TGTGCCAGTAGTTCTGGGGCCGGCCGGGCCTTGGGATTCGGTGAGCAGTTCTTC.

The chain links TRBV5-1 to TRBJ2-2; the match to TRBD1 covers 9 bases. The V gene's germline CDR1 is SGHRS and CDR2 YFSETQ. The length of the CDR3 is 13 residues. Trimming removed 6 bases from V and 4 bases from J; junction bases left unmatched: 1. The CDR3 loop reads CASIQGATGELFF. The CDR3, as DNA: TGCGCCAGCATACAGGGGGCCACCGGGGAGCTGTTTTTT.

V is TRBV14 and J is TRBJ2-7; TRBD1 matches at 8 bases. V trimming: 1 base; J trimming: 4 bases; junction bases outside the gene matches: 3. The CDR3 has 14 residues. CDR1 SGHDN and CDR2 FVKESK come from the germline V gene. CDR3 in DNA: TGTGCCAGCAGCCAAGGGACAGGGAGTTACGAGCAGTACTTC. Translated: CASSQGTGSYEQYF.

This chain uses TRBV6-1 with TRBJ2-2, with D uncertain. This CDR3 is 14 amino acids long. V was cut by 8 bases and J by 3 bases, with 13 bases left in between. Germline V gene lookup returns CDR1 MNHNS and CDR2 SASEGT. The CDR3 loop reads CASCVQVHTGELFF. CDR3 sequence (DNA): TGTGCCAGCTGCGTGCAGGTTCACACCGGGGAGCTGTTTTTT.

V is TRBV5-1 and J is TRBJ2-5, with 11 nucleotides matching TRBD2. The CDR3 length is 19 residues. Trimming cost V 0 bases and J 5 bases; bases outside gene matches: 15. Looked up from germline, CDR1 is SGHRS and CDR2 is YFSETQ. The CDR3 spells CASSLDDSGRARGRETQYF. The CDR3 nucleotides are TGCGCCAGCAGCTTGGATGATAGCGGGAGGGCCCGGGGAAGGGAGACCCAGTACTTC.

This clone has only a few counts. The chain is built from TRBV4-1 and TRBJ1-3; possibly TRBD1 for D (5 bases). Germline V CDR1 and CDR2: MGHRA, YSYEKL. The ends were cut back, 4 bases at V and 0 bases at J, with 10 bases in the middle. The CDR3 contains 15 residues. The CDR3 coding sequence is TGCGCCAGCAGCCTACAGGTTTCCTCTGGAAACACCATATATTTT. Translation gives CASSLQVSSGNTIYF.